This T cell receptor beta chain came from a study of blood T cells in healthy people across ages. In the study overall: Template switching picked up about one barcoded beta molecule for each two T cells.

The CDR3 spans 14 residues. Germline CDR1 reads DFQATT; CDR2 reads SNEGSKA (reference sequence). Germline trimming cut 2 bases from V and 5 bases from J; bases unmatched to any gene: 7. With a J-beta primer mix and a sample-barcoded 5' primer, a second PCR ran roughly 6 to 12 cycles. TCRdb redid the calling of the 5' RACE reads with MiXCR, one entry per CDR3 protein. The sample lists about 570,000 distinct CDR3 sequences, about 25% seen once, with about 18% in the top ten. Collection of around 10 milliliters of peripheral blood was performed for each donor. This clonotype turned up a few times. Its antigen is undetermined. Findings of the study overall: The diversity estimates, figures obtained from one million T cells, were considered underestimates. Roughly linearly, TCR beta diversity per million T cells fell as age increased.

This receptor was obtained from a woman in her seventies in good health. The sequencing sample was made of blood. The chain combines TRBV20-1 with TRBJ2-5; TRBD2 matches 8 bases. The CDR3 DNA sequence: TGCAGTGCTAGACGCGGACTAGCTCCCGAGACCCAGTACTTC. Amino acid sequence: CSARRGLAPETQYF.